The following is a T cell receptor (beta chain) sequence with its context. The entry originates in a study of OX40 agonist ivuxolimab in advanced cancers. Trimming took 3 bases from V and 5 from J; bases not matched to a gene: 8. The CDR3 contains 16 residues. Germline CDR1 and CDR2: LNHDA and SQIVND (reference sequence). With baseline, cycle 4 day 1, and cycle 7 day 1 as timepoints, blood was sampled. Method: immunoSEQ multiplex PCR; TCRdb's copy keeps in-frame clones and lacks some. Here the sample spans 75,000 to 100,000 clones, approximately 92% being singletons. The chain carries TRBV19 and TRBJ2-2; 8 bases agree with TRBD2. This clonotype originated in an adult with an advanced solid tumor such as melanoma, head and neck, liver or kidney cancer. Source: CD4+ or CD8+ T cells sorted from blood, taken in a trial of the OX40 agonist ivuxolimab. The CDR3 spells CASSIHGTRGTGELFF. CDR3 sequence (DNA): TGTGCCAGTAGTATCCATGGGACTAGGGGGACCGGGGAGCTGTTTTTT. Using reference TRBV19 and TRBJ2-2 for the parts outside the CDR3, the full variable domain is DGGITQSPKYLFRKEGQNVTLSCEQNLNHDAMYWYRQDPGQGLRLIYYSQIVNDFQKGDIAEGYSVSREKKESFPLTVTSAQKNPTAFYLCASSIHGTRGTGELFFGEGSRLTVL.